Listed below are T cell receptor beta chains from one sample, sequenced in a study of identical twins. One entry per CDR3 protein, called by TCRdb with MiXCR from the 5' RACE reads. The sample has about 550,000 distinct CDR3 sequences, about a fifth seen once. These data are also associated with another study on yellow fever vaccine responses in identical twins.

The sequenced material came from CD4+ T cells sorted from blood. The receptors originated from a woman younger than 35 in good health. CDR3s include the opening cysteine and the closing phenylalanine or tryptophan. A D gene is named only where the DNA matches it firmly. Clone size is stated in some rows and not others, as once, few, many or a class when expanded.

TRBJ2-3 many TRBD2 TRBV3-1 TGTGCCAGCAGCCAGCGGGGGAGCACAGATACGCAGTATTTT CASSQRGSTDTQYF
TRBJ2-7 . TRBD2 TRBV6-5 TGTGCCAGCAGTTACGACGGGACTAGCGGGATCCGCGAGCAGTACTTC CASSYDGTSGIREQYF
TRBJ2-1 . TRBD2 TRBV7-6 TGTGCCAGCAGCACAACACTAGCGACGGAGCAGTTCTTC CASSTTLATEQFF
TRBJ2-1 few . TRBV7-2 TGTGCCAGCAACGAGGGTTCCTACAATGAGCAGTTCTTC CASNEGSYNEQFF
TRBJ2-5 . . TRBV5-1 TGCGCCAGCAGGGCGGAGGAGACCCAGTACTTC CASRAEETQYF
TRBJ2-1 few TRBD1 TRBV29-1 TGCAGCGCGCCCTCGGGACAGGGCAATGAGCAGTTCTTC CSAPSGQGNEQFF
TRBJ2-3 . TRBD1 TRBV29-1 TGCAGCGTCCACCGGGACAGGGGGTATACGCAGTATTTT CSVHRDRGYTQYF
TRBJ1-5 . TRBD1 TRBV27 TGTGCCAGCAGCAACAGGGGTACGGGCAATCAGCCCCAGCATTTT CASSNRGTGNQPQHF
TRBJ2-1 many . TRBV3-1 TGTGCCAGCAGCCCGCTGCGGGGCAATGAGCAGTTCTTC CASSPLRGNEQFF
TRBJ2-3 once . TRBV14 TGTGCCAGCAGCCAAGACCCTAAGCGTGCCGGGTGGAACACAGATACGCAGTATTTT CASSQDPKRAGWNTDTQYF
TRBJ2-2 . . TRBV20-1 TGCAGTGCTAGAGATGTGCGGGGATACACCGGGGAGCTGTTTTTT CSARDVRGYTGELFF
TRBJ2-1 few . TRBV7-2 TGTGCCAGCAGCTCCGGGATCCCTTTCCCCCCTGAGCAGTTCTTC CASSSGIPFPPEQFF
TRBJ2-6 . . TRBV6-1 TGTGCCAGCATCGCGGCCTCTGGGGCCAACGTCCTGACTTTC CASIAASGANVLTF
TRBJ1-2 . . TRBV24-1 TGTGCCACCAGTGATAGAACGACGGTCGTCTATGGCTACACCTTC CATSDRTTVVYGYTF
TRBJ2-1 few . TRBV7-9 TGTGCCAGCAGCTTAGCGCAAAGCCGGCATGAGCAGTTCTTC CASSLAQSRHEQFF
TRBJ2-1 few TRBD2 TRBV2 TGTGCCAGCGACGCCAGGTCCCTAGCGGGCGATGAGCAGTTCTTC CASDARSLAGDEQFF
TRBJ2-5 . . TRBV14 TGTGCCAGCAGCCGATACGAGACCCAGTACTTC CASSRYETQYF
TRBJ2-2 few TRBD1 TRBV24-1 TGTGCCACCAGTGACCCCGGGACAGGGGTAACCGGGGAGCTGTTTTTT CATSDPGTGVTGELFF
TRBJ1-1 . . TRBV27 TGTGCCAGCAGGGCTACAGGGTTGGGTACTGAAGCTTTCTTT CASRATGLGTEAFF
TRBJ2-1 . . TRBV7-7 TGTGCCAGCAGCGCACAGGAAGTCCCCTACAATGAGCAGTTCTTC CASSAQEVPYNEQFF
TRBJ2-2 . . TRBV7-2 TGTGCCAGCAGCTTAGTTGCGGGTTACACCGGGGAGCTGTTTTTT CASSLVAGYTGELFF
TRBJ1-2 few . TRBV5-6 TGTGCCAGCATATCACTGGGAAGGACGTTCGGCTACACCTTC CASISLGRTFGYTF
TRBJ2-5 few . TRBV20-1 TGCAGTGCTGAGTTAAGGGACGTCTTGGAGACCCAGTACTTC CSAELRDVLETQYF
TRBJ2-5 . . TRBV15 TGTGCCACCAGCAGGATGGACGGAGAGACCCAGTACTTC CATSRMDGETQYF
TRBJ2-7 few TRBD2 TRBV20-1 TGCAGTGCTAGAGATCGGGGTAGGGGGCTAGCGGGAAGAGAAGAGCAGTACTTC CSARDRGRGLAGREEQYF
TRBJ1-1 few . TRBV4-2 TGTGCCAGCAGCCAAGCCGGGGCCAACACTGAAGCTTTCTTT CASSQAGANTEAFF
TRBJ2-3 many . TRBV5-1 TGTGCCAGCAGCTTAGTGGAAGATACGCAGTATTTT CASSLVEDTQYF
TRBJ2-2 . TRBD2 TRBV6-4 TGTGCCAGCAGTGTTTCTAGCGGGATAAACACCGGGGAGCTGTTTTTT CASSVSSGINTGELFF
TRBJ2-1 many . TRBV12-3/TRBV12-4 TGTGCCAGCGGGGTGATTGAGCAGTTCTTC CASGVIEQFF
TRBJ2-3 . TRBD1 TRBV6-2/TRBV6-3 TGTGCCAGCAGAGGGGACAGACGATATAGCACAGATACGCAGTATTTT CASRGDRRYSTDTQYF
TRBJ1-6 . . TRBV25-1 TGTGCCAGCAGCGGACCGGCTTCACCCCTCCACTTT CASSGPASPLHF
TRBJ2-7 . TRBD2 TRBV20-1 TGCAGTGCTAGAGTTCTCGGGACTAGCGGGAGAGGCGCCTACGAGCAGTACTTC CSARVLGTSGRGAYEQYF
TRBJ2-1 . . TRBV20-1 TGCAGTGCCCCGGGACCAGCGGGCAATGAGCAGTTCTTC CSAPGPAGNEQFF
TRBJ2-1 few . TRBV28 TGTGCCAGCAGTTTAATCGTCCGGAATGAGCAGTTCTTC CASSLIVRNEQFF
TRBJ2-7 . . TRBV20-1 TGCAGTGCTAGGGCGGACGGCCCCTACGAGCAGTACTTC CSARADGPYEQYF
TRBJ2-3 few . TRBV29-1 TGCAGCGTTGATATGGGACTTCACGACCTTACGCAGTATTTT CSVDMGLHDLTQYF
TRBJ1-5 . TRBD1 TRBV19 TGTGCCAGTAGTATGGGCGGCCACAGGGGGCTTGGGCAGCCCCAGCATTTT CASSMGGHRGLGQPQHF
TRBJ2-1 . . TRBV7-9 TGTGCCAGCAGCTTATCGGGTGGCTCTCCCATCTACAATGAGCAGTTCTTC CASSLSGGSPIYNEQFF
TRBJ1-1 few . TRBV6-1 TGTGCCAGCAGAGCCGGGACACTGAACACTGAAGCTTTCTTT CASRAGTLNTEAFF
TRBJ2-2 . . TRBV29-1 TGCAGCGTTGAACGTGCCACCGGGGAGCTGTTTTTT CSVERATGELFF
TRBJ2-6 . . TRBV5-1 TGCGCCAGCAGCCGCGGGACAGACAGATTCTCTGGGGCCAACGTCCTGACTTTC CASSRGTDRFSGANVLTF
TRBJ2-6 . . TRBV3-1 TGTGCCAGCAGCCCGTACTCTGGGGCCAACGTCCTGACTTTC CASSPYSGANVLTF
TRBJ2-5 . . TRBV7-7 TGTGCCAGCAGCCCCTCCACAGGGAGACAAGAGACCCAGTACTTC CASSPSTGRQETQYF
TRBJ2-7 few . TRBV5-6 TGTGCCAGCAGCTTGTTGTCGGGCTCAGTCTACGAGCAGTACTTC CASSLLSGSVYEQYF
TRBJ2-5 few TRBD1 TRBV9 TGTGCCAGCAGCGAACGGGACAGCCCTTTTATCCAAGAGACCCAGTACTTC CASSERDSPFIQETQYF
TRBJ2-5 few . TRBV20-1 TGCAGTGCTAGAGATAGGGTCAAACCCCAAGAGACCCAGTACTTC CSARDRVKPQETQYF
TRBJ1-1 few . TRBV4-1 TGCGCCAGCAGCTCCCCGGGGAGGGGTGAGAACACTGAAGCTTTCTTT CASSSPGRGENTEAFF
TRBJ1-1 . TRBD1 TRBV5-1 TGCGCCAGCAGCACTTCCGGGACAGGGAACACTGAAGCTTTCTTT CASSTSGTGNTEAFF
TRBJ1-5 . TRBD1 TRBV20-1 TGCAGTGCTAGAAGCGGGACAGGACATCAGCCCCAGCATTTT CSARSGTGHQPQHF
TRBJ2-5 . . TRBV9 TGTGCCAGCAGCGTCCGGGGGGCAGGGAGGGAGACCCAGTACTTC CASSVRGAGRETQYF
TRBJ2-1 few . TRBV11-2 TGTGCCAGCAGCTCCCCCCAGGGAGCCTACAATGAGCAGTTCTTC CASSSPQGAYNEQFF